The 26 T cell receptor beta chains given below trace back to one sample, sequenced in a study of response to subunit inactivated influenza vaccine. TCRdb re-derived calls from the RT-PCR reads in MiXCR, one entry per CDR3 protein. This repertoire shows about 520,000 distinct CDR3 sequences, about 25% found once; its top ten account for over 1.5%. The starting material was CD4+ T cells sorted from PBMCs, obtained 4 to 6 days after vaccination. These receptors were taken from a man aged 50 to 60 who received an inactivated influenza vaccine.

This clonotype was recorded at least ten times. V usage is TRBV7-9 and J usage is TRBJ2-5; either TRBD1 or TRBD2 may supply D (5 bases each). V was clipped by 5 bases and J by 5 bases, with 21 bases between them. This CDR3 comprises 16 residues. The germline V gene has CDR1 SEHNR and CDR2 FQNEAQ (reference sequence). CDR3: CASSPHVMGERETQYF. The CDR3 DNA reads TGTGCCAGCAGCCCACACGTGATGGGGGAACGGGAGACCCAGTACTTC.

The rearrangement joins TRBV6-1 to TRBJ2-1; possible D gene TRBD2, 6 bases. Germline values: CDR1 MNHNS, CDR2 SASEGT. Trimming cost V 2 bases and J 3 bases, with 11 bases left between them. The CDR3 has 15 amino acids. DNA for the CDR3: TGTGCCAGCAGTGAACCGGGAGCCCTCTACAATGAGCAGTTCTTC. It codes for CASSEPGALYNEQFF.

CDR3 DNA: TGCGCCAGCAGCCTTGGGAGCGGGGGGCTGACCACAGATACGCAGTATTTT. Translation: CASSLGSGGLTTDTQYF. This chain uses TRBV5-1 with TRBJ2-3; 9 positions agree with TRBD2. Germline assignment: CDR1 SGHRS and CDR2 YFSETQ. CDR3 length equals 17 residues. V trimming: 4 bases; J trimming: 2 bases; junction bases outside the gene matches: 11.

This clonotype has at least ten counts. The chain links TRBV20-1 to TRBJ2-1; 8 bases agree with TRBD2. This CDR3 comprises 15 residues. Germline loops: CDR1 DFQATT, CDR2 SNEGSKA (reference sequence). With 0 bases clipped from V and 3 bases from J, the junction kept 4 bases outside the gene matches. As DNA, the CDR3 is TGCAGTGCTAGAGATTGGAGCGGGGGCTACAATGAGCAGTTCTTC. It encodes CSARDWSGGYNEQFF.

This sequence joins TRBV4-2 and TRBJ2-7, with D uncertain. This CDR3 region has 15 residues. V was pared by 5 bases and J by 0 bases, with 14 bases between. The germline gives CDR1 LGHNA, CDR2 YNFKEQ. As DNA, the CDR3 is TGTGCCAGCAGCAATGGGCAGGTTAACTCCTACGAGCAGTACTTC. It encodes CASSNGQVNSYEQYF.

There are a few counts of this clonotype. The chain combines TRBV29-1 with TRBJ2-7, with unresolved D. This CDR3 is 12 amino acids long. Trimming removed 4 bases at V and 4 bases at J, with 11 bases between. The germline V gene encodes CDR1 SQVTM and CDR2 ANQGSEA. CDR3 DNA: TGCAGCGTTGCAAGTACAGCTTACGAGCAGTACTTC. It codes for CSVASTAYEQYF.

The chain employs TRBV20-1 and TRBJ2-5, with 8 nucleotides matching TRBD1. This CDR3 has 15 residues. In germline, CDR1 is DFQATT, CDR2 SNEGSKA (reference sequence). Trimming removed 6 bases from V and 2 bases from J; junction bases left unmatched: 11. The DNA for the CDR3 is TGCAGTGCAATACTCGCAGGGGGCGTACAAGAGACCCAGTACTTC. It translates to CSAILAGGVQETQYF.

This clonotype was counted at least ten times. The chain carries TRBV7-9 and TRBJ2-3, with unresolved D. The V gene's germline CDR1 is SEHNR and CDR2 FQNEAQ (reference sequence). The CDR3 consists of 12 residues. Trimming took off 6 bases at V and 4 bases at J, with 8 bases between the two ends. The CDR3 region is CASSATADTQYF. The DNA of the CDR3 is TGTGCCAGCAGTGCGACCGCAGATACGCAGTATTTT.

V and J are TRBV20-1 and TRBJ2-7, with 7 bases matching TRBD1. CDR1 DFQATT and CDR2 SNEGSKA come from the germline V gene (reference sequence). With V trimmed by 2 bases and J by 1 base, 8 bases remained unmatched. The CDR3 totals 15 residues. CDR3 sequence reads: CSARHYPGQSYEQYF. CDR3 bases: TGCAGTGCTAGACATTACCCGGGACAGTCCTACGAGCAGTACTTC.

The CDR3 bases are TGCAGTGCAAAAAGGCGGGGGGGCCCCACAGATACGCAGTATTTT. Translation: CSAKRRGGPTDTQYF. The chain combines TRBV20-1 with TRBJ2-3; 9 nucleotides match TRBD2. This CDR3 spans 15 amino acids. V was clipped by 6 bases and J by 2 bases; unmatched bases: 9. Germline V gives CDR1 DFQATT, CDR2 SNEGSKA (reference sequence).

This clonotype was seen only a few times. The V gene is TRBV11-1, the J gene TRBJ2-3; D might be TRBD1 (7 bases). Germline-derived CDR1 and CDR2 are SGHAT and FQDESV (reference sequence). The CDR3 has 16 amino acids. The V and J ends lost 6 bases and 1 base respectively, with 17 bases between them. The CDR3 coding sequence is TGTGCCAGCAGGTTGAGGGGGCCGGGGGGCACAGATACGCAGTATTTT. Translating it yields CASRLRGPGGTDTQYF.

The chain joins TRBV21-1 to TRBJ2-3; the table's D call of TRBD2 was not tested on the DNA. TRBV21-1 is a documented pseudogene. This CDR3 has 19 amino acids. DNA for the CDR3: TGTGCCAGCACCCAGAGGGAGTCTAGCGGGAGAGGAAGCACAGATACGCAGTATTTT. Translation: CASTQRESSGRGSTDTQYF.

The rearrangement joins TRBV27 to TRBJ2-7, with 10 nucleotides matching TRBD2. Per germline, CDR1 MNHEY and CDR2 SMNVEV (reference sequence). The CDR3 extends over 14 amino acids. J gave up 4 bases and V 6 bases, and 6 bases lay outside the gene matches. The CDR3 region is CASREGLAAYEQYF. CDR3 nucleotide sequence: TGTGCCAGCAGGGAAGGACTAGCGGCATACGAGCAGTACTTC.

This clonotype occurred a few times. The chain couples TRBV7-2 to TRBJ2-7, with 7 nucleotides matching TRBD2. This CDR3 has 17 amino acids. V shed 0 bases, J shed 3 bases, and the junction held 11 bases outside the gene matches. In germline, CDR1 is SGHTA, CDR2 FQGNSA. The CDR3 here is CASSLAFVERGNYEQYF. In DNA form, the CDR3 reads TGTGCCAGCAGCTTAGCGTTCGTCGAGCGGGGCAACTACGAGCAGTACTTC.

This chain uses TRBV15 with TRBJ2-3, with D unclear. Germline assignment: CDR1 LNHNV and CDR2 YYDKDF (reference sequence). The CDR3 is 14 amino acids. V was pared by 0 bases and J by 10 bases, with 14 bases between. The CDR3 sequence: CATSRDSNSPPQYF. CDR3 in DNA: TGTGCCACCAGCAGAGATTCTAATTCACCCCCGCAGTATTTT.

This clonotype was counted many times. The J gene is TRBJ2-1, the V gene TRBV2; no reliable D call. This CDR3 has 14 amino acids. The V end lost 10 bases, the J end lost 2 bases, and 15 bases lay between the germline ends. The germline V gene has CDR1 SNHLY and CDR2 FYNNEI. CDR3 DNA: TGTGCCACCGCCTATAGCAGGACCTACAATGAGCAGTTCTTC. Its protein is CATAYSRTYNEQFF.

This clonotype was picked up many times. This chain links TRBV7-2 with TRBJ2-3, with D tentatively TRBD1 (5 bases). CDR1 is SGHTA, CDR2 FQGNSA, per germline. V was clipped by 3 bases and J by 5 bases, with 6 bases between them. This CDR3 has 12 amino acids. CDR3 nucleotide sequence: TGTGCCAGCAGCTTTCAGGGAGATACGCAGTATTTT. This codes for CASSFQGDTQYF.

The genes are TRBV7-9 and TRBJ1-2, with 8 bases aligning to TRBD1. Germline lookup yields CDR1 SEHNR and CDR2 FQNEAQ (reference sequence). This CDR3 spans 15 amino acids. With V trimmed by 5 bases and J by 4 bases, 9 bases remained unmatched. Written as DNA, the CDR3 is TGTGCCAGCAGCGTCCGGGACAGGCTGTTCTATGGCTACACCTTC. Its translation: CASSVRDRLFYGYTF. Full variable domain (outside the CDR3, taken from reference TRBV7-9 and TRBJ1-2): DTGVSQNPRHKITKRGQNVTFRCDPISEHNRLYWYRQTLGQGPEFLTYFQNEAQLEKSRLLSDRFSAERPKGSFSTLEIQRTEQGDSAMYLCASSVRDRLFYGYTFGSGTRLTVV.

The chain carries TRBV18 and TRBJ2-4; 8 nucleotides align to TRBD2. Germline V CDR1 and CDR2: KGHSH, LQKENI. The CDR3 loop spans 18 amino acids. The V gene end was trimmed by 1 base and the J gene end by 6 bases; junction bases not matched to a gene: 14. The CDR3 protein is CASSPLAAQLAERNIQYF. CDR3 DNA: TGTGCCAGCTCACCACTCGCCGCACAACTAGCGGAGAGAAACATTCAGTACTTC.

This clonotype was recorded a few times. The chain uses TRBV12-3 or TRBV12-4 and TRBJ1-4; D not certain. The CDR3 sequence is 13 residues long. Trimming took off 3 bases at V and 10 bases at J, with 12 bases between the two ends. CDR3 in amino acids: CASSLAASGKLFF. As DNA, the CDR3 is TGTGCCAGCAGTTTGGCGGCGAGTGGAAAACTGTTTTTT.

The chain employs TRBV5-1 and TRBJ2-5, with D uncertain. The CDR3 length is 14 residues. V was cut by 0 bases and J by 2 bases, with 8 bases left in between. Germline lookup yields CDR1 SGHRS and CDR2 YFSETQ. CDR3 loop: CASSLVSRQETQYF. The CDR3 bases are TGCGCCAGCAGCTTGGTCAGTCGGCAAGAGACCCAGTACTTC.

The chain joins TRBV7-3 to TRBJ2-1; D possibly corresponds to TRBD1 (6 bases). Trimming took off 5 bases at V and 8 bases at J, with 13 bases between the two ends. CDR3 size: 13 residues. Per germline, CDR1 SGHTA and CDR2 FQGTGA. CDR3 bases: TGTGCCAGCAGCCCAGGGGCTTGGGATGAGCAGTTCTTC. Its protein product is CASSPGAWDEQFF.

This clonotype was recorded a few times. The gene calls are TRBV20-1 and TRBJ2-3, with 11 bases matching TRBD2. Trimming cost V 6 bases and J 1 base; bases outside gene matches: 6. The CDR3 has 15 residues. Germline assignment: CDR1 DFQATT and CDR2 SNEGSKA (reference sequence). The CDR3 DNA reads as TGCAGTGCCCCCCTGGGACTAGCGGGCACAGATACGCAGTATTTT. It encodes CSAPLGLAGTDTQYF.

The chain combines TRBV4-3 with TRBJ2-1, with a tentative D call TRBD2 (6 bases). V was trimmed by 5 bases and J by 2 bases, leaving 13 bases between them. The CDR3 is 15 residues long. Germline V gives CDR1 LGHNA, CDR2 YSLEER. CDR3 protein: CASSYGLATYNEQFF. The CDR3 nucleotides read TGCGCCAGCAGCTACGGGCTAGCGACCTACAATGAGCAGTTCTTC.

This clonotype came up a few times. The chain uses TRBV12-3 or TRBV12-4 and TRBJ2-1; a possible D gene is TRBD2 (7 bases). The V end lost 8 bases, the J end lost 2 bases, and 16 bases lay between the germline ends. The CDR3 extends over 15 amino acids. CDR3 sequence (DNA): TGTGCCAGCTCCCCGAGGGGGGGGCCCTACAATGAGCAGTTCTTC. Protein product: CASSPRGGPYNEQFF.

The chain recombines TRBV20-1 with TRBJ2-7; 7 bases map to TRBD2. Germline trimming cut 5 bases from V and 3 bases from J; bases unmatched to any gene: 4. The CDR3 is 12 amino acids. Germline V CDR1 and CDR2: DFQATT, SNEGSKA (reference sequence). CDR3 coding DNA: TGCAGTGCTGGATGGGAGGGCTACGAGCAGTACTTC. Translated: CSAGWEGYEQYF.